What follows describes a single T cell receptor (beta chain). This record belongs to a study of cytomegalovirus exposure and HLA in healthy donors. With 0 bases clipped from V and 2 bases from J, the junction kept 7 bases outside the gene matches. This CDR3 comprises 17 residues. Germline CDR1 is MGHRA and CDR2 is YSYEKL. PCR employed 60 Vbeta and 13 Jbeta primers. TCRdb keeps only in-frame clones here, not all; method: immunoSEQ multiplex PCR. Its listing shows around 110,000 clones. The sequenced material came from PBMCs. The J gene is TRBJ2-3, the V gene TRBV4-1; 8 bases match TRBD2. This sequence originates from a man aged 25 to 45 in good health and CMV-seronegative. The CDR3 bases are TGCGCCAGCAGCCAAGATCCAGCGGGGGCCCTCACAGATACGCAGTATTTT. Translating gives CASSQDPAGALTDTQYF.